This TCR beta chain derives from a study of T cell responses to AZD1222 COVID-19 vaccine (dated by TCRdb to the early 2020s). With regard to the full study: AZD1222 recipients with second doses at about 4 weeks or about 12 weeks were pooled, because spike-specific TCR depth and breadth did not differ between schedules. A total of just over 230 trial participants underwent TCR sequencing, of whom about 210 had received two doses of AZD1222 and around 26 had received two doses of the MenACWY control vaccine. Trial participants were enrolled into age subgroups of 18-55, 56-69 and 70-plus years, which contained about 160, 30 and 59 TCR-sequenced participants, respectively. The investigation overall reported the following: Participants were mostly white British, with more females than males. The authors suggested clonal diversity may have been underestimated. In the small 56-69-year group, the increase in depth fell short of significance, most likely because of low power. Reportedly, close to half of the unique spike-specific TCRs recognized epitopes lying outside the regions that are mutated in the B.1.351 and B.1.1.7 variants. CD4 TCRs associated with the vaccine covered the entire spike protein, and the dominant responses were in regions 160-218 and 743-854. After two AZD1222 doses, both the breadth and the depth of spike-specific TCRs were significantly higher than at day 0 and than in MenACWY recipients. No day 14 peak-response samples were available, so repertoires were characterized only after the peak T cell response. Conclusions about previously exposed vaccinees were limited because only six or seven AZD1222 recipients were SARS-CoV-2 seropositive at baseline.

The time point label, read with the paper, signifies: baseline before first vaccination. Vaccinee samples came from UK trials COV001 and COV002, including a single-blind randomized controlled phase 2/3 trial of AZD1222 (ChAdOx1 nCoV-19) in healthy adults. For TCRbeta chain sequencing, PBMC samples were collected from trial participants at day 0 and at day 28 after the second dose. Note on this clone: The antigen this receptor binds is unknown. Base qualities are not at hand, and no much larger clone is one base apart.

The CDR3 regions of human TCRbeta chains were subjected to immunosequencing. In the paper's pipeline: Repertoire TCRs were checked for matches against a reference library of SARS-CoV-2-specific TCRs that had been generated using the MIRA antigen-specificity platform. Breadth was defined as the fraction of unique TCRs that were SARS-CoV-2-associated. Depth was defined as the fraction of total T cells that were SARS-CoV-2-associated. Using the MIRA data, each spike-specific TCR was assigned both to the spike region to which the TCR was reactive and to a CD4 or CD8 class. Log10-transformed breadth and depth values were compared by one-way ANOVA with Sidak's multiple comparisons tests. TCRdb stores this immuneACCESS table with in-frame sequences only. Part of the clones is absent; in the studies checked, under half of the shortfall reflects unresolved V genes, and no reason is known for the rest. The V and J calls and clone size are taken from that table; D and trimming were inferred from the DNA. For this sample there are about 150,000 clones; about 93% appear just once. The ten top clones hold under 6.5% of the sample.

The CDR1 and CDR2 encoded by the germline V gene (reference sequence) are LNHDA and SQIVND. V is pared back by 3 bases and J by 8 bases, with 5 bases lying between the germline termini. The CDR3 contains 11 residues, cysteine and phenylalanine counted. The CDR3 DNA has 33 bases and is translated from base 1. Specimen: peripheral blood, collected on day 0 of AZD1222 vaccination. The source of this sequence is an adult in good health. Here the chain combines TRBV19 and TRBJ2-1; the D gene lacks a confident call. The nucleotides are TGTGCCAGTAGTATCTTCGATGAGCAGTTCTTC. Its protein reads: CASSIFDEQFF.